Listed here are 10 T cell receptor beta chains from one sample, sequenced in a study of shared clonotypes between healthy human individuals. This table comes from immunoSEQ multiplex PCR, and its TCRdb copy is limited to in-frame clones, with some not included. The sample lists approximately 1,000,000 clones, around 82% seen once, with approximately 0.5% in the top ten. The sample consisted of memory CD4+ T cells from PBMCs. The subset denotes: CD45RA-negative fraction. Receptors originate from a man between 18 and 35 years old in good health. Some clones in this sample may be carry-over from other donors' samples.

The chain carries TRBV15 and TRBJ2-1, with D maybe TRBD1 (8 bases). Germline CDR1 is LNHNV and CDR2 is YYDKDF (reference sequence). This CDR3 comprises 14 residues. Trimming stripped 5 bases from V and 6 bases from J, with 14 bases between. The CDR3 loop is CATSSYRGGNEQFF. CDR3 DNA sequence: TGTGCCACCAGCTCTTACAGGGGGGGCAATGAGCAGTTCTTC. The entire variable domain, with the rest obtained from reference TRBV15 and TRBJ2-1, is as follows: DAMVIQNPRYQVTQFGKPVTLSCSQTLNHNVMYWYQQKSSQAPKLLFHYYDKDFNNEADTPDNFQSRRPNTSFCFLDIRSPGLGDTAMYLCATSSYRGGNEQFFGPGTRLTVL.

Written as DNA, the CDR3 is TGTGCCAGTATACAAAGTAGCGGGAGTTACGAGCAGTACTTC. Protein: CASIQSSGSYEQYF. This chain links TRBV28 with TRBJ2-7, with 9 bases identical to TRBD2. V shed 9 bases and J 4 bases; nucleotides not matched to a gene: 10. CDR3 length: 14 residues. Per the germline V gene, CDR1 is MDHEN and CDR2 is SYDVKM.

CDR3 sequence: CASSRDRIMNTEAFF. The CDR3 DNA reads TGTGCCAGCAGTCGGGACAGGATCATGAACACTGAAGCTTTCTTT. This chain joins TRBV6-5 and TRBJ1-1, with 8 bases matching TRBD1. J lost 0 bases, V lost 5 bases, and 5 bases had no gene match. The CDR3 consists of 15 residues. The germline V gene has CDR1 MNHEY and CDR2 SVGAGI.

The chain couples TRBV28 to TRBJ2-3; the D is unclear. CDR1 is MDHEN and CDR2 is SYDVKM in the germline V gene. The CDR3 covers 13 residues. V was trimmed by 5 bases and J by 8 bases, leaving 14 bases between them. The chain's CDR3 is CASSPLTPPTQYF. DNA for the CDR3: TGTGCCAGCAGTCCCTTAACTCCTCCTACGCAGTATTTT.

This chain links TRBV19 with TRBJ2-1, with 8 nucleotides matching TRBD2. This CDR3 is built from 15 residues. Germline CDR1 LNHDA, CDR2 SQIVND (reference sequence). V lost 7 bases and J lost 7; bases outside the gene matches: 12. The CDR3 region has the DNA TGTGCCAGTACCGCTAGCGGGTTCCCTGGTAATGAGCAGTTCTTC. This sequence encodes CASTASGFPGNEQFF.

The chain recombines TRBV5-1 with TRBJ2-3; D is ambiguous. Trimming left V 4 bases short and J 3 bases short, with 6 bases between. CDR1 and CDR2 (germline): SGHRS, YFSETQ. The CDR3 runs to 12 residues. DNA for the CDR3: TGCGCCAGCAGCGTTAGTACAGATACGCAGTATTTT. Its protein product is CASSVSTDTQYF.

The V gene is TRBV18, the J gene TRBJ1-2, with D unresolved. There are 12 residues in the CDR3. From germline, CDR1 is KGHSH and CDR2 LQKENI. Trimming stripped 4 bases from V and 2 bases from J, with 5 bases between. The CDR3, as DNA: TGTGCCAGCTCACTAGACAACTATGGCTACACCTTC. As protein: CASSLDNYGYTF.

Concerning this clone itself: Other DNA sequences in the sample encode the same CDR3. V usage is TRBV29-1 and J usage is TRBJ2-3; TRBD2 matches at 7 bases. The V and J ends lost 6 bases and 2 bases, in that order; junction bases with no gene match: 5. The CDR3 runs 13 residues. CDR1 is SQVTM, CDR2 ANQGSEA, per germline. The CDR3 here is CSVLAGFTDTQYF. The CDR3 nucleotides are TGCAGCGTCTTAGCGGGTTTCACAGATACGCAGTATTTT.

The chain links TRBV7-2 to TRBJ2-1; possible D gene TRBD1, 5 bases. The CDR3 runs 14 residues. V gave up 4 bases and J gave up 4 bases, with 11 bases separating them. The germline gives CDR1 SGHTA, CDR2 FQGNSA. The CDR3 DNA sequence: TGTGCCAGCAGCTATATGACAGATTACAATGAGCAGTTCTTC. It translates to CASSYMTDYNEQFF.

This chain links TRBV9 with TRBJ2-2; no clear D gene. Trimming took 1 base from V and 6 from J, leaving 10 bases between them. Per the germline V gene, CDR1 is SGDLS and CDR2 is YYNGEE. CDR3 length: 14 amino acids. CDR3: CASSVTGPPGELFF. Here the CDR3 DNA reads TGTGCCAGCAGCGTAACTGGCCCACCCGGGGAGCTGTTTTTT. Looking up the rest from reference TRBV9 and TRBJ2-2 gives the full variable domain: DSGVTQTPKHLITATGQRVTLRCSPRSGDLSVYWYQQSLDQGLQFLIQYYNGEERAKGNILERFSAQQFPDLHSELNLSSLELGDSALYFCASSVTGPPGELFFGEGSRLTVL.